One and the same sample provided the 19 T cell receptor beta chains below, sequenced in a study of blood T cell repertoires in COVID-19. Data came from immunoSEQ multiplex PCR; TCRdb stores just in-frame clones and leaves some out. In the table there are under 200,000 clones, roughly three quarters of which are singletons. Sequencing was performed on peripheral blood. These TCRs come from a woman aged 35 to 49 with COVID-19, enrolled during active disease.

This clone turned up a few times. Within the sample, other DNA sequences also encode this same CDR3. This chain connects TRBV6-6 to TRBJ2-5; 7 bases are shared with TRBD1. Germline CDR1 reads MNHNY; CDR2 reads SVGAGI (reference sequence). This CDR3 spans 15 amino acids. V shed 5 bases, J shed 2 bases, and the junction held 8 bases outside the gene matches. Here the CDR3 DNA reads TGTGCCAGCAGTCTCCCCACAGGGGATCAAGAGACCCAGTACTTC. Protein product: CASSLPTGDQETQYF.

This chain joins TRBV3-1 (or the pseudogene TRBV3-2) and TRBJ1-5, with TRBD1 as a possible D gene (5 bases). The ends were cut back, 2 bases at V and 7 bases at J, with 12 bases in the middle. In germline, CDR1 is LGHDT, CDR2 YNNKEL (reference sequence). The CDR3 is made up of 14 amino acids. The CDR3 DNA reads TGTGCCAGCAGCCAACAGAGGGGAGGACAGCCCCAGCATTTT. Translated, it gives CASSQQRGGQPQHF.

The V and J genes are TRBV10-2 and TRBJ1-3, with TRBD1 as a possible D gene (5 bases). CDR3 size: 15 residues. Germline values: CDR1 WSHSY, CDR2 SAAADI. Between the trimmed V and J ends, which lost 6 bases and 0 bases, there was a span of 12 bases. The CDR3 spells CASRRGGSSGNTIYF. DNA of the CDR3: TGCGCCAGCAGGCGGGGCGGGAGCTCTGGAAACACCATATATTTT.

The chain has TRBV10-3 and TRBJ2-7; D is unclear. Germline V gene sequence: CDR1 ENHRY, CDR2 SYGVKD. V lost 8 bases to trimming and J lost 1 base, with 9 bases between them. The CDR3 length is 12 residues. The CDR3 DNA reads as TGTGCCATCGGCGGAGTTTCCTACGAGCAGTACTTC. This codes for CAIGGVSYEQYF.

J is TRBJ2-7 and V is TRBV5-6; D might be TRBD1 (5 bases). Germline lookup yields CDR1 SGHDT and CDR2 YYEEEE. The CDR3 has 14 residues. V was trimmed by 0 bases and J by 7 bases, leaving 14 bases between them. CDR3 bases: TGTGCCAGCAGCTTGGTGGCAGGGTCGAAGGAGCAGTACTTC. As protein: CASSLVAGSKEQYF. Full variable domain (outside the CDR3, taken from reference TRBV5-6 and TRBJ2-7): DAGVTQSPTHLIKTRGQQVTLRCSPKSGHDTVSWYQQALGQGPQFIFQYYEEEERQRGNFPDRFSGHQFPNYSSELNVNALLLGDSALYLCASSLVAGSKEQYFGPGTRLTVT.

CDR3 DNA: TGCAGCGTTGAAGAGCTTAGCTGGATGAACACTGAAGCTTTCTTT. Amino acids: CSVEELSWMNTEAFF. This chain connects TRBV29-1 to TRBJ1-1; D ambiguous. Germline V gene data show CDR1 as SQVTM and CDR2 as ANQGSEA. Deletions cut 0 bases from V and 0 bases from J, with 11 bases between. This CDR3 region has 15 residues.

CDR3 DNA sequence: TGTGCCAGCAAGTGGGGCGACTCGAACACCGGGGAGCTGTTTTTT. Translation gives CASKWGDSNTGELFF. V usage is TRBV6-6 and J usage is TRBJ2-2; maybe TRBD1 (5 bases). This CDR3 has 15 amino acids. V lost 7 bases, J lost 0 bases, and 12 bases lay in between. CDR1 and CDR2 (germline): MNHNY, SVGAGI (reference sequence).

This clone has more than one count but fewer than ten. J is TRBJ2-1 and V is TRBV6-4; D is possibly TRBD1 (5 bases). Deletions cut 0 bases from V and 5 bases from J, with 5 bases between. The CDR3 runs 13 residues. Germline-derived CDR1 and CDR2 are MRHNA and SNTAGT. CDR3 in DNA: TGTGCCAGCAGTGACTCGGACAACAATGAGCAGTTCTTC. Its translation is CASSDSDNNEQFF.

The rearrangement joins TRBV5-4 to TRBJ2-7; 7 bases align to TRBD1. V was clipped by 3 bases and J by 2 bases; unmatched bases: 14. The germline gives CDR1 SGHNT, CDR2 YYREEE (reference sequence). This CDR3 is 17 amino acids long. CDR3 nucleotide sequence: TGTGCCAGCAGCTCTAATATATTGGGACAGTCCACCTACGAGCAGTACTTC. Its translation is CASSSNILGQSTYEQYF.

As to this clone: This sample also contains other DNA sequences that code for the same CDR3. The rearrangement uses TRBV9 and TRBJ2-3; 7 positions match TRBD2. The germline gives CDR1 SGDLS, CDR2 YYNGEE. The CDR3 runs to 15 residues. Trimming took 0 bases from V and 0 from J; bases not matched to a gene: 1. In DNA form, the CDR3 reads TGTGCCAGCAGCGTAGCGGGAGGAAGCACAGATACGCAGTATTTT. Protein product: CASSVAGGSTDTQYF. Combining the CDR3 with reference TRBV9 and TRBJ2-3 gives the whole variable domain DSGVTQTPKHLITATGQRVTLRCSPRSGDLSVYWYQQSLDQGLQFLIQYYNGEERAKGNILERFSAQQFPDLHSELNLSSLELGDSALYFCASSVAGGSTDTQYFGPGTRLTVL.

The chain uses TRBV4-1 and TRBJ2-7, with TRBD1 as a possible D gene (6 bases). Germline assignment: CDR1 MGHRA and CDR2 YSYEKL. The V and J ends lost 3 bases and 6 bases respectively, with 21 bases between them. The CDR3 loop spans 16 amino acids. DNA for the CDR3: TGCGCCAGCAGCCATTCGCCAGGGGAAGCGTCAGGCGAGCAGTACTTC. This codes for CASSHSPGEASGEQYF.

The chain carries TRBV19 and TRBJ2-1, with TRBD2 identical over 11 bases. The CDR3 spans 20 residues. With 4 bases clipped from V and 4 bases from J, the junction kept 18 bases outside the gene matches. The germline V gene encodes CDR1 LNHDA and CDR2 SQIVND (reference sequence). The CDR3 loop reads CASSSEPGLAEQGAYNEQFF. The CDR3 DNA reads TGTGCCAGTAGTAGTGAACCGGGACTAGCGGAGCAAGGGGCATACAATGAGCAGTTCTTC. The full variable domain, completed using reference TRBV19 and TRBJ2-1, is DGGITQSPKYLFRKEGQNVTLSCEQNLNHDAMYWYRQDPGQGLRLIYYSQIVNDFQKGDIAEGYSVSREKKESFPLTVTSAQKNPTAFYLCASSSEPGLAEQGAYNEQFFGPGTRLTVL.

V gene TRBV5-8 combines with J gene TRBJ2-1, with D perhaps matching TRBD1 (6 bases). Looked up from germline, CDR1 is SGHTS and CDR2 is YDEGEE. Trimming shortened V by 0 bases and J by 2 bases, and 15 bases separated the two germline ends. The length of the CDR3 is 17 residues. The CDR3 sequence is CASSLDLTGLAYNEQFF. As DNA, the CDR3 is TGTGCCAGCAGCTTGGACCTAACAGGGTTGGCCTACAATGAGCAGTTCTTC.

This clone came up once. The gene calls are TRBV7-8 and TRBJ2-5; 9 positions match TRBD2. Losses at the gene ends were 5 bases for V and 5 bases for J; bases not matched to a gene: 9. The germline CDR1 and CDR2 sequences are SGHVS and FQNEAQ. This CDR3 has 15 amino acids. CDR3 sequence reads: CASSRGLARAETQYF. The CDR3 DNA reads TGTGCCAGCAGCCGGGGACTAGCCCGAGCGGAGACCCAGTACTTC.

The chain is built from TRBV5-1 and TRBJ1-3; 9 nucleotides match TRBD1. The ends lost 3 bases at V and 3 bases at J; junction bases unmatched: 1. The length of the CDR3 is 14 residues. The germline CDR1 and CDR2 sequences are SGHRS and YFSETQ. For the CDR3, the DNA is TGCGCCAGCAGCTGGGACAGGGATGGAAACACCATATATTTT. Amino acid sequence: CASSWDRDGNTIYF. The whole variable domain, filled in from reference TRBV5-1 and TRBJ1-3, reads KAGVTQTPRYLIKTRGQQVTLSCSPISGHRSVSWYQQTPGQGLQFLFEYFSETQRNKGNFPGRFSGRQFSNSRSEMNVSTLELGDSALYLCASSWDRDGNTIYFGEGSWLTVV.

CDR3 DNA: TGTGCCAGCACTTCTCTGAACACTGAAGCTTTCTTT. This gives the protein CASTSLNTEAFF. V gene TRBV27 combines with J gene TRBJ1-1; no clear D gene. This CDR3 is built from 12 residues. Germline V gene lookup returns CDR1 MNHEY and CDR2 SMNVEV (reference sequence). V dropped 7 bases and J dropped 0 bases, with 6 bases sitting between them.

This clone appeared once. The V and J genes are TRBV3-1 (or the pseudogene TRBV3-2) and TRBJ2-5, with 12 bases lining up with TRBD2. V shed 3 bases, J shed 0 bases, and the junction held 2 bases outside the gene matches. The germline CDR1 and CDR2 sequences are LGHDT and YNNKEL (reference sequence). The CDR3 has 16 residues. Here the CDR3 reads CASSHRLAGDQETQYF. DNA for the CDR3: TGTGCCAGCAGCCACCGACTAGCGGGGGACCAAGAGACCCAGTACTTC.

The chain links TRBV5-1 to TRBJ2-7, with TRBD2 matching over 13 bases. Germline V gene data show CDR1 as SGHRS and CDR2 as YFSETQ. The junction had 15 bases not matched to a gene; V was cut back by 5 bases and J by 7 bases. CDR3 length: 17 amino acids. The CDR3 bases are TGCGCCAGCAGGCCCGGGACTAGCGGGGAATCAATTAGAGAGCAGTACTTC. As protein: CASRPGTSGESIREQYF.

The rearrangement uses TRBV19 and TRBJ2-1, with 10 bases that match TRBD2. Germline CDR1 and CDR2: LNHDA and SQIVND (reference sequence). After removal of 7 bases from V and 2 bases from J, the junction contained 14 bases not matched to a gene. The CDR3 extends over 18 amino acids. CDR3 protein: CASTAGASGRRAYNEQFF. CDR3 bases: TGTGCCAGTACCGCGGGGGCTAGCGGGAGAAGGGCCTACAATGAGCAGTTCTTC.